This TCR beta chain was captured in a study of immune evolution from preneoplasia to lung adenocarcinoma. Whole-study findings and limits: Clonality was highest in normal lung, lower in later-stage lesions apparently. Top clone frequencies peaked in normal lung, apparently declining through invasive adenocarcinoma.

Histologic diagnosis was independently verified by two lung pathologists. Nucleic acids came from premalignant or tumor cells enriched by macro-dissection. The assay was immunoSEQ multiplex PCR, and TCRdb's table has in-frame clones only and misses some. Among approximately 4,300 clones, roughly 83% were seen once, and the ten largest hold about 3.2%. The CDR3 contains 14 residues. Germline V gene sequence: CDR1 SEHNR, CDR2 FQNEAQ (reference sequence). Trimming left V 3 bases short and J 7 bases short, with 12 bases between. Notes on this clone: Its antigen remains unidentified.

The sequence derives from a person in their sixties or seventies with lung adenocarcinoma. The chain joins TRBV7-9 to TRBJ2-2, with D hard to call. The sample comprised FFPE minimally invasive lung adenocarcinoma tissue. This CDR3 is CASSLAMSRGELFF. The CDR3 DNA sequence: TGTGCCAGCAGCTTGGCAATGTCTCGCGGGGAGCTGTTTTTT. The full variable domain, its missing parts supplied by reference TRBV7-9 and TRBJ2-2, is DTGVSQNPRHKITKRGQNVTFRCDPISEHNRLYWYRQTLGQGPEFLTYFQNEAQLEKSRLLSDRFSAERPKGSFSTLEIQRTEQGDSAMYLCASSLAMSRGELFFGEGSRLTVL.